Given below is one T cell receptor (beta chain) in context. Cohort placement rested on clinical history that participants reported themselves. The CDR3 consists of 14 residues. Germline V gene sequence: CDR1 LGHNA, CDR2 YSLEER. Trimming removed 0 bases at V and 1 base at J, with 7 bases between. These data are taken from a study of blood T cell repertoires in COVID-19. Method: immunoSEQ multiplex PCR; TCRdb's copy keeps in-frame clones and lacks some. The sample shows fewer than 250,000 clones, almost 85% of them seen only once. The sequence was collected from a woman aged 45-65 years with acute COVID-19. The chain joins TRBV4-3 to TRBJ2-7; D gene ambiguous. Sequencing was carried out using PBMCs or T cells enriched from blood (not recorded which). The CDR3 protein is CASSQEKRSYEQYF. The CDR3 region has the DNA TGCGCCAGCAGCCAAGAGAAGAGATCCTACGAGCAGTACTTC.